This TCR beta chain appears in the sequencing data of a study of T cells in Graves' hyperthyroidism and ophthalmopathy (dated by TCRdb to between 2018 and 2021). Regarding the study in general: Peripheral blood was sampled at the time of initial diagnosis, prior to any treatment. To identify TCR V-J signatures that set the groups apart, the researchers used a discovery cohort of about a hundred patients, made up of roughly 40 with Graves' ophthalmopathy and 57 with stable Graves' hyperthyroidism. After blood sampling, hyperthyroidism patients were treated with methimazole at a starting dose of 30 mg daily, and ophthalmopathy patients were treated with high-dose intravenous methylprednisolone. Thyroid tissue and blood T-cell repertoires from several Graves' hyperthyroidism patients were also compared in the study. For training and testing, the 100 or so patients in the discovery cohort were randomly divided in a 7:3 ratio. TCR Vbeta CDR3 sequencing of fewer than 150 peripheral blood samples (under 45 ophthalmopathy, 75 or so hyperthyroidism and around 17 progressor patients) is reported in the paper. Prospective prediction of ophthalmopathy was tested in an independent validation cohort consisting of about 20 hyperthyroidism patients and around 16 patients who later progressed to ophthalmopathy. General study outcomes and caveats: No statistical method was used to fix the sample size in advance, and group allocation was not hidden from the investigators. Ophthalmopathy was separated from stable hyperthyroidism by a 13 V-J signature model, with 85% to 90% sensitivity and roughly 81% specificity obtained in cross-validation and 80%/75% obtained in testing. Most expanded thyroid clonotypes (frequency above 0.001) were also detected in blood, suggesting blood repertoires may reflect thyroid immune responses. In validation, progression to ophthalmopathy was predicted by the model with around 71% sensitivity and 72% to 85% specificity, a median of about 6.4 months before onset.

The TCR beta CDR3 regions were amplified from the RNA transcripts. The TCR CDR3 was subjected to a first round of RT-PCR using the HTBI primer set and the Qiagen OneStep RT-PCR kit. The libraries were constructed in a second round of multiplex PCR and then size-selected and purified. Libraries were sequenced paired-end with 100 bp reads on an Illumina HiSeq2000. The study's own analysis went as follows. SOAPnuke was used to process the raw data, throwing out any read that contained adapters or uncalled bases, had a mean Phred below 15, or lacked an exact constant-primer or identifier match. High-quality paired reads were merged with COPE v1.2.5, and unique nucleotide sequences were defined as clonotypes. Clonotypes were aligned to IMGT TRBV, TRBD and TRBJ reference segments using MiTCR v1.1. Only V-J combinations with frequency above 0.0001, covering approximately 99% of repertoires, were analysed. A TCS score was defined as the ratio of F50 (clonal expansion) to E x V (chaos), with BLOSUM62-based TCRdist applied between CDR3 peptides within each V-J. Welch's t-statistics and random forest reduced around 520 V-J features to fewer than 15, which were used in a naive Bayes classifier (R e1071). TCRdb reran the public reads through fastp at Q25 and MiXCR, keeping productive beta chains. Each CDR3 protein appears once, grouped with its most common genes and DNA. TCRdb's processing, not the authors', yielded these V and J calls. This sample comprises fewer than 600,000 distinct CDR3 sequences, 12% to 15% of them detected only once. The ten largest clonotypes hold around 14% of the sample.

From the cysteine up to the phenylalanine, the CDR3 has a length of 15 residues. The CDR3 DNA has 45 bases and is translated from base 1. As encoded in the germline V gene, CDR1 is MDHEN while CDR2 is SYDVKM. V lost 5 bases and J lost 0 bases, and the count of bases not matched to a germline gene is 2. Graves' hyperthyroidism was defined as stable when no progression to ophthalmopathy occurred over 18 months of follow-up. The hyperthyroidism patients were between 18 and 65 years old and newly diagnosed, with a disease duration of less than 2 months. Any patient with an uncontrolled infection, another autoimmune disease, pregnancy or lactation was excluded. Clinical symptoms, serum thyroxine and TRAb, thyroid ultrasound, and orbital computed tomography formed the basis for the diagnoses. PBMCs were isolated from about 9 ml of fresh peripheral blood by Ficoll-Paque density gradient centrifugation. Trizol reagent was used to extract total RNA, and RNA quality was then checked on an Agilent 2100 Bioanalyzer.

This clonotype was seen repeatedly, ten times or more. Its binding antigen is unknown. No qualities accompany the bases; no much larger clone lies one base away. Sequencing was done on a sample of blood. The V and J segments used are TRBV28 and TRBJ2-1; the junction holds 9 bases that match TRBD1. The sequence derives from a woman aged 40 to 50 with Graves' hyperthyroidism. The DNA sequence follows: TGTGCCAGCAGTCTGACAGGGGGCTCCTACAATGAGCAGTTCTTC. Its amino acids are CASSLTGGSYNEQFF.